Listed below are T cell receptor beta chains from one sample, sequenced in a study of blood T cell repertoires in COVID-19. Sequencing used immunoSEQ multiplex PCR; TCRdb keeps in-frame clones, though not all of them. Among around 90,000 clones listed, approximately 90% were seen once. The sample was peripheral blood. The receptor set was obtained from a male donor with acute or convalescent COVID-19. Both conserved end residues are part of each CDR3. The D gene is left open where the match is weak. Rows give clone size only sometimes, using once, few, many, or a class for an expanded clone.

j_gene	v_gene	d_gene	abundance	CDR3nt	CDR3aa
TRBJ1-1	TRBV29-1	TRBD1	NA	TGCAGCGCCGACAGGGGTCGCGACACTGAAGCTTTCTTT	CSADRGRDTEAFF
TRBJ1-1	TRBV11-2	NA	few	TGTGCCAGCAGCTTAGCGATAGGGGTCGGCACTGAAGCTTTCTTT	CASSLAIGVGTEAFF
TRBJ2-7	TRBV20-1	TRBD2	NA	TGCAGTGCTAGTTTATTAGCGGGGCCTCTAACCTACGAGCAGTACTTC	CSASLLAGPLTYEQYF
TRBJ1-5	TRBV19	NA	NA	TGTGCCAGTAGTCTCTGGGGCCTCCCCGAGCAGCCCCAGCATTTT	CASSLWGLPEQPQHF
TRBJ1-4	TRBV7-8	TRBD1	NA	TGTGCCAGCAGCCTCCGGGACAGAGATGAAAAACTGTTTTTT	CASSLRDRDEKLFF
TRBJ2-1	TRBV19	NA	once	TGTGCCAGTAGTATTGGGACTTGGCTTAACTACAATGAGCAGTTCTTC	CASSIGTWLNYNEQFF
TRBJ1-5	TRBV29-1	NA	NA	TGCAGCGTTGCGGGAGGTCTAGGCAATCAGCCCCAGCATTTT	CSVAGGLGNQPQHF
TRBJ2-1	TRBV24-1	TRBD2	NA	TGTGCCACCAGCCCTCCGGTGAGACTAGCGGGGGTCAATGAGCAGTTCTTC	CATSPPVRLAGVNEQFF
TRBJ2-7	TRBV19	NA	NA	TGTGCCAGTAGTTCCGACTTCGACGGCTCCTACGAGCAGTACTTC	CASSSDFDGSYEQYF
TRBJ2-1	TRBV18	TRBD1	NA	TGTGCCAGCTCCCCCCGGACAGGGGGGTACAATGAGCAGTTCTTC	CASSPRTGGYNEQFF
TRBJ2-5	TRBV3-1/TRBV3-2	TRBD2	NA	TGTGCCAGCAGCCAGGTACTAGCGGGGGGGCCTTTGCAGGAGACCCAGTACTTC	CASSQVLAGGPLQETQYF
TRBJ1-4	TRBV15	TRBD1	NA	TGTGCCACCAGCAGGGACAGGGCTAATGAAAAACTGTTTTTT	CATSRDRANEKLFF
TRBJ2-7	TRBV7-3	NA	few	TGTGCCAGCAGCTTAAATCCTGGAGCTAACTACGAGCAGTACTTC	CASSLNPGANYEQYF
TRBJ2-3	TRBV13	NA	NA	TGTGCCAGCAGCTCCTCCCCCCGCACAGATACGCAGTATTTT	CASSSSPRTDTQYF
TRBJ2-3	TRBV6-5	TRBD2	NA	TGTGCCAGCAGACTTAGCGGGACCCCAGATACGCAGTATTTT	CASRLSGTPDTQYF
TRBJ2-1	TRBV5-1	TRBD1	NA	TGCGCCAGCAGCCCCGGGACAGGCTACAATGAGCAGTTCTTC	CASSPGTGYNEQFF
TRBJ1-2	TRBV2	NA	few	TGTGCCAGCAGTGAAGCCCTATCGCCAAACTATGGCTACACCTTC	CASSEALSPNYGYTF
TRBJ1-1	TRBV4-2	TRBD1	NA	TGTGCCAGCAGCCGATCGGACAGGTGGAACACTGAAGCTTTCTTT	CASSRSDRWNTEAFF
TRBJ2-1	TRBV6-6	NA	many	TGTGCCAGCCTTACAGGGTACAATGAGCAGTTCTTC	CASLTGYNEQFF
TRBJ1-4	TRBV5-1	NA	NA	TGCGCCAGCAGCCCATGGCAGGGCGGTAATGAAAAACTGTTTTTT	CASSPWQGGNEKLFF
TRBJ2-7	TRBV10-3	NA	few	TGTGCCATCAGTGAATCAGGGGACGAGCAGTACTTC	CAISESGDEQYF
TRBJ1-4	TRBV6-5	NA	NA	TGTGCCAGCAAGAAGTCGGGGGGGGCTAATGAAAAACTGTTTTTT	CASKKSGGANEKLFF
TRBJ2-5	TRBV28	TRBD1	NA	TGTGCCAGCAGTCGTCCCCGGGGACAGGTGGAGACCCAGTACTTC	CASSRPRGQVETQYF
TRBJ1-1	TRBV5-1	TRBD1	NA	TGCGCCAGCAGCCTGTTACGGACAGGGGTGAACACTGAAGCTTTCTTT	CASSLLRTGVNTEAFF
TRBJ1-2	TRBV5-4	TRBD1	NA	TGTGCCAGCAGCTTTGACAGGGGATTCGGCTACACCTTC	CASSFDRGFGYTF
TRBJ1-4	TRBV7-8	TRBD1	NA	TGTGCCAGCAGCCGGACAGGGGGTGAAAAACTGTTTTTT	CASSRTGGEKLFF
TRBJ2-7	TRBV24-1	TRBD1	few	TGTGCCACCAGTGATGCCCCCGGGACAGCGATCTACGAGCAGTACTTC	CATSDAPGTAIYEQYF
TRBJ2-1	TRBV21-1	NA	once	TGTGCCAGCAGCAGACCCTCACCTCCGAGCGGGACTTTAAGGTTCTTC	CASSRPSPPSGTLRFF
TRBJ2-3	TRBV7-2	TRBD2	NA	TGTGCCAGCAGCGCCTCCCGGACTAGCGGGGGCACAGATACGCAGTATTTT	CASSASRTSGGTDTQYF
TRBJ2-4	TRBV5-8	TRBD2	NA	TGTGCCAGCAGCCGAAGGACTAGCGGGGGGATGAACATTCAGTACTTC	CASSRRTSGGMNIQYF
TRBJ2-1	TRBV11-2	TRBD2	NA	TGTGCCAGCAGCTTAAGAGCGGGGGACTACAATGAGCAGTTCTTC	CASSLRAGDYNEQFF
TRBJ1-6	TRBV5-4	TRBD1	NA	TGTGCCAGCAGCTCCTCACAGGGGTCCAATTCACCCCTCCACTTT	CASSSSQGSNSPLHF
TRBJ2-3	TRBV29-1	NA	NA	TGCAGCGTTGAGTGGCTAGCCGGTAGAAATACGCAGTATTTT	CSVEWLAGRNTQYF
TRBJ2-1	TRBV28	NA	NA	TGTGCCAGCAGTACCAATTCCAGGCATGAGCAGTTCTTC	CASSTNSRHEQFF
TRBJ2-5	TRBV5-1	NA	once	TGCGCCAGCAGCCGGGGTGGAGGACAAGAGACCCAGTACTTC	CASSRGGGQETQYF
TRBJ2-5	TRBV5-8	NA	NA	TGTGCCCGAGCGAAGGGGGGGCCCTCAGAGACCCAGTACTTC	CARAKGGPSETQYF
TRBJ1-2	TRBV29-1	NA	NA	TGCAGCGTTGAAAAGGGGTTCGACTATGGCTACACCTTC	CSVEKGFDYGYTF
TRBJ1-4	TRBV5-1	NA	NA	TGCGCCAGCAGCTTTGTACCGACAGCCTTTAATGAAAAACTGTTTTTT	CASSFVPTAFNEKLFF
TRBJ2-3	TRBV30	TRBD2	NA	TGTGCCTGGAGTTACGGGGGGGCAGATACGCAGTATTTT	CAWSYGGADTQYF
TRBJ1-2	TRBV6-2/TRBV6-3	NA	NA	TGTGCCAGCAGTTACTCGGTCCAGGATGGCTACACCTTC	CASSYSVQDGYTF
TRBJ1-5	TRBV7-8	TRBD1	once	TGTGCCAGCAGCTTAGGACAGGGGATGCATCAGCCCCAGCATTTT	CASSLGQGMHQPQHF
TRBJ2-5	TRBV7-2	TRBD2	NA	TGTGCCAGCAGCCGCGGGGTTGCGGGGGGCCAAGAGACCCAGTACTTC	CASSRGVAGGQETQYF
TRBJ2-1	TRBV19	TRBD1	NA	TGTGCCAGTAACGTCGGGACAGCTTTCTACAATGAGCAGTTCTTC	CASNVGTAFYNEQFF
TRBJ1-2	TRBV6-5	NA	NA	TGTGCCAGCAGTACTCGGAGGAAAAACTATGGCTACACCTTC	CASSTRRKNYGYTF